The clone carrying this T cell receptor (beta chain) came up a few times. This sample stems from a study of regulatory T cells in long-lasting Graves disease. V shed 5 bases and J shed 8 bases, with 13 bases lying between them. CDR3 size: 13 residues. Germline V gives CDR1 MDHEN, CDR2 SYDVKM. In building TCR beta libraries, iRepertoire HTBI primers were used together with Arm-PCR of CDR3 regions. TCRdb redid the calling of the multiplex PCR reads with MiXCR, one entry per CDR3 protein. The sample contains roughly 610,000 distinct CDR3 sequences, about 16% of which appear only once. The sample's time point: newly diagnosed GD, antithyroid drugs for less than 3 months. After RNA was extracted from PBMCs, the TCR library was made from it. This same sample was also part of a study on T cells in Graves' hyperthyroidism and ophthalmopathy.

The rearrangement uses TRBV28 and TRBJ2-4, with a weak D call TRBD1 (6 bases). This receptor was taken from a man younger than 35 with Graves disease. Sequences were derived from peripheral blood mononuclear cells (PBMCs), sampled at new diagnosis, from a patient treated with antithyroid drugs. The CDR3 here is CASSKGGFDIQYF. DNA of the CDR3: TGTGCCAGCAGTAAAGGGGGTTTCGACATTCAGTACTTC. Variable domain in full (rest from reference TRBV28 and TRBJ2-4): DVKVTQSSRYLVKRTGEKVFLECVQDMDHENMFWYRQDPGLGLRLIYFSYDVKMKEKGDIPEGYSVSREKKERFSLILESASTNQTSMYLCASSKGGFDIQYFGAGTRLSVL.